This TCR beta chain was obtained from a study of blood T cells in healthy people across ages. Study-wide points: PBMC samples, being unsorted, prevented any conclusive comparison of naive and antigen-experienced cells.

The use of a sample-barcoded 5' primer and a J-beta primer mix characterized a second PCR of roughly 7 to 11 cycles. TCRdb re-analysed the 5' RACE reads in MiXCR, keeping a single row per CDR3 protein. The table has over 600,000 distinct CDR3 sequences, about half seen once. The CDR3 contains 18 residues. The ends lost 5 bases at V and 3 bases at J; junction bases unmatched: 14. Germline V lookup: CDR1 MRHNA, CDR2 SNTAGT. This clonotype was counted a few times. The target antigen is unknown. The clonotype was recovered from an older man in good health. This rearrangement joins TRBV6-4 to TRBJ2-1; 9 bases agree with TRBD2. Sample: blood. CDR3 sequence reads: CASSLRLGASGDYNEQFF. DNA for the CDR3: TGTGCCAGCAGTTTACGACTTGGGGCTAGCGGGGACTACAATGAGCAGTTCTTC.